The 10 T cell receptor beta chains in this list originate from one sample, sequenced in a study of Ad26.COV2.S vaccination and SARS-CoV-2 variants. Treatment given: some 20 received Ad26.COV2.S at low or high dose, single or two shots; 5 received placebo; per-sample allocation not given. All samples were drawn on day 63, counting from the first vaccine or placebo injection. Sequenced by immunoSEQ multiplex PCR; TCRdb stores in-frame clones only, minus some. The sample has 410,000 or so clones, roughly 90% seen once. The sequences come from peripheral blood, collected in a trial of Ad26.COV2.S vaccine versus placebo. Source of these receptors: a person between 18 and 60 years old who received the Ad26.COV2.S COVID-19 vaccine or a placebo.

The V and J genes are TRBV9 and TRBJ1-3; D not certain. The CDR3 has 13 residues. V gave up 2 bases and J gave up 0 bases, with 3 bases separating them. Looked up from germline, CDR1 is SGDLS and CDR2 is YYNGEE. The CDR3 region is CASSVNSGNTIYF. The CDR3 DNA reads TGTGCCAGCAGCGTTAACTCTGGAAACACCATATATTTT.

The rearrangement joins TRBV3-1 (or the pseudogene TRBV3-2) to TRBJ2-2; 10 bases are shared with TRBD2. The J segment lost 3 bases and the V segment lost 2 bases, leaving 6 bases of the junction unmatched. This CDR3 has 17 residues. The germline CDR1 and CDR2 sequences are LGHDT and YNNKEL (reference sequence). Here the CDR3 reads CASSQPSSGGYTGELFF. CDR3 nucleotides: TGTGCCAGCAGCCAACCGTCTAGCGGGGGATACACCGGGGAGCTGTTTTTT.

The V call is TRBV6-1, the J call TRBJ1-2, with D possibly matching TRBD1 (5 bases). V was cut by 2 bases and J by 3 bases, with 7 bases left in between. CDR3 size: 13 residues. From germline, CDR1 is MNHNS and CDR2 SASEGT. The CDR3 sequence: CASSEWGDYGYTF. The CDR3 region has the DNA TGTGCCAGCAGTGAATGGGGGGACTATGGCTACACCTTC.

The chain couples TRBV11-3 to TRBJ2-2; 9 bases agree with TRBD2. Trimming cost V 5 bases and J 5 bases; bases outside gene matches: 18. This CDR3 has 19 residues. Germline CDR1 is SGHNT and CDR2 is YENEEA. The CDR3 loop is CASSGGPSGAGGPTGELFF. The CDR3 nucleotides are TGTGCCAGCAGCGGAGGCCCCTCAGGGGCGGGGGGGCCTACCGGGGAGCTGTTTTTT.

V is TRBV27 and J is TRBJ1-5; the D is unclear. This CDR3 is built from 14 residues. V was shortened by 3 bases and J by 1 base, with 7 bases between the two germline ends. Germline V gives CDR1 MNHEY, CDR2 SMNVEV (reference sequence). The CDR3 spells CASSFDGSNQPQHF. DNA for the CDR3: TGTGCCAGCAGTTTTGACGGAAGCAATCAGCCCCAGCATTTT.

The chain employs TRBV7-8 and TRBJ2-3; 8 positions agree with TRBD2. CDR3 size: 14 residues. Germline lookup yields CDR1 SGHVS and CDR2 FQNEAQ. The V segment lost 5 bases and the J segment 3 bases; nucleotides outside the gene matches: 4. The CDR3 DNA sequence: TGTGCCAGCAGCCGCGGGGGGCCAACAGATACGCAGTATTTT. Protein sequence: CASSRGGPTDTQYF.

The rearrangement links TRBV19 to TRBJ2-1, with D perhaps matching TRBD2 (5 bases). The CDR3 sequence is 13 residues long. Trimming removed 3 bases at V and 14 bases at J, with 17 bases between. Germline V gene data show CDR1 as LNHDA and CDR2 as SQIVND (reference sequence). As DNA, the CDR3 is TGTGCCAGTAGTATCGCCTCTAGCTCCCGGGAGTTCTTC. Protein sequence: CASSIASSSREFF.

The chain combines TRBV6-5 with TRBJ1-2, with D hard to call. The V gene lost 0 bases and the J gene lost 6 bases, with 11 bases spanning the gap. Germline V gene data show CDR1 as MNHEY and CDR2 as SVGAGI. The CDR3 contains 14 residues. The CDR3 region is CASSYSLGIHGYTF. Written as DNA, the CDR3 is TGTGCCAGCAGTTACTCGTTGGGGATTCATGGCTACACCTTC.

This chain joins TRBV18 and TRBJ1-2; a possible D gene is TRBD1 (5 bases). This CDR3 region has 16 residues. Trimming removed 0 bases at V and 2 bases at J, with 13 bases between. The V gene's germline CDR1 is KGHSH and CDR2 LQKENI. CDR3 sequence reads: CASSPPRGQPNYGYTF. CDR3 DNA sequence: TGTGCCAGCTCACCACCGAGGGGCCAACCAAACTATGGCTACACCTTC. Using reference TRBV18 and TRBJ1-2 for the parts outside the CDR3, the full variable domain is NAGVMQNPRHLVRRRGQEARLRCSPMKGHSHVYWYRQLPEEGLKFMVYLQKENIIDESGMPKERFSAEFPKEGPSILRIQQVVRGDSAAYFCASSPPRGQPNYGYTFGSGTRLTVV.

This chain connects TRBV14 to TRBJ2-5, with D hard to call. CDR1 and CDR2 (germline): SGHDN, FVKESK. Trimming stripped 1 base from V and 7 bases from J, with 10 bases between. The CDR3 runs to 13 residues. CDR3 nucleotides: TGTGCCAGCAGCCAAGGAGAAGGGTTGACCCAGTACTTC. Its translation is CASSQGEGLTQYF.